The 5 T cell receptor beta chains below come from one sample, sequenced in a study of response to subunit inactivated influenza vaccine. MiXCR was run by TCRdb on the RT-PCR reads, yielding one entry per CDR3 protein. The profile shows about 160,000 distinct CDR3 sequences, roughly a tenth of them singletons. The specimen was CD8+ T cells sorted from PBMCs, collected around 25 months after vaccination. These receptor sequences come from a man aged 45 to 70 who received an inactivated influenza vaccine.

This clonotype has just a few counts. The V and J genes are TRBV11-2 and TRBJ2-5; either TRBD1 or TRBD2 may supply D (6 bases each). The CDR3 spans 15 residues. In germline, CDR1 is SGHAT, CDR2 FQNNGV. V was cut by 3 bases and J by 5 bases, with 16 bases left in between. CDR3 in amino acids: CASSFGGRVVETQYF. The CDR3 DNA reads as TGTGCCAGCAGCTTCGGGGGCAGGGTTGTTGAGACCCAGTACTTC. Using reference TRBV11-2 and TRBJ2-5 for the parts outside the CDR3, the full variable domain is EAGVAQSPRYKIIEKRQSVAFWCNPISGHATLYWYQQILGQGPKLLIQFQNNGVVDDSQLPKDRFSAERLKGVDSTLKIQPAKLEDSAVYLCASSFGGRVVETQYFGPGTRLLVL.

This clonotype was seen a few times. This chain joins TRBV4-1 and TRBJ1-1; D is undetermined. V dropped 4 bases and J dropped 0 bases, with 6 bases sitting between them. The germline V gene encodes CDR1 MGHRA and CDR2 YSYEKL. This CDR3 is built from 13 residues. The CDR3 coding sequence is TGCGCCAGCAGCCTTTTTATGAACACTGAAGCTTTCTTT. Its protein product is CASSLFMNTEAFF.

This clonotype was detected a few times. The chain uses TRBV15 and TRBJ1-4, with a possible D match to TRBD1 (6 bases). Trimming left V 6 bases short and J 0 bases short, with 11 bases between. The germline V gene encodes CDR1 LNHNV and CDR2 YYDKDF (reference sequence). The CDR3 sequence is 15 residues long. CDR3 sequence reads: CATRRGVSTNEKLFF. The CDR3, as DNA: TGTGCCACCAGAAGGGGGGTTTCAACTAATGAAAAACTGTTTTTT.

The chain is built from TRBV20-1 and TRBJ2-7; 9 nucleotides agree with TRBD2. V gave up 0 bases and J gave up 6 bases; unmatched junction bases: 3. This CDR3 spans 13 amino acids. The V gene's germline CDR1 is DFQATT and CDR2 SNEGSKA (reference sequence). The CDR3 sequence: CSAREGLATEQYF. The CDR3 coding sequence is TGCAGTGCTAGAGAGGGACTAGCTACCGAGCAGTACTTC.

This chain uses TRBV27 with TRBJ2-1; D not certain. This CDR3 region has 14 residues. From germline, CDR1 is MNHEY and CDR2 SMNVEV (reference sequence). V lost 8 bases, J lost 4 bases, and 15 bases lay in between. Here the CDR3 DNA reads TGTGCCAGCCGGCTCGTGGAATCTTACAATGAGCAGTTCTTC. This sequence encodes CASRLVESYNEQFF.